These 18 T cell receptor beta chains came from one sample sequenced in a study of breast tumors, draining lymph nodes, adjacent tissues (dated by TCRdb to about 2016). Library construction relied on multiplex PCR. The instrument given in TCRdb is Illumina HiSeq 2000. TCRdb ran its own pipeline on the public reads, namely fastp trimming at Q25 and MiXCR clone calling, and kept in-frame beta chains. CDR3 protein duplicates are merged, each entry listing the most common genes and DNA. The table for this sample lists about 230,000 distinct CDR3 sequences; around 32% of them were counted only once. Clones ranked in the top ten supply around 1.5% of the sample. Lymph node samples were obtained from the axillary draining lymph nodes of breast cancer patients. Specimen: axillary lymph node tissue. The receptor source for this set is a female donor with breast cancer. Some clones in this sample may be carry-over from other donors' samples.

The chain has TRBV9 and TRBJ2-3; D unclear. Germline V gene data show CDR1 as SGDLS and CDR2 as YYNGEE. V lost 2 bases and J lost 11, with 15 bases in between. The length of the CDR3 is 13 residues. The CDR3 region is CASSVDLHNEQYF. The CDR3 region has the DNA TGTGCCAGCAGCGTGGATCTCCACAATGAGCAGTATTTT.

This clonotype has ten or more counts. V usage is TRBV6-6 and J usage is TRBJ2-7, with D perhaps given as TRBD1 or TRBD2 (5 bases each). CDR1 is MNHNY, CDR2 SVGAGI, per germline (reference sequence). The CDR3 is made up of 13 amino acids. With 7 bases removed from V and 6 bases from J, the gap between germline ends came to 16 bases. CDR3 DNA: TGTGCCAGCACGGGGACCTCTGGGCGCGAGCAGTACTTC. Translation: CASTGTSGREQYF.

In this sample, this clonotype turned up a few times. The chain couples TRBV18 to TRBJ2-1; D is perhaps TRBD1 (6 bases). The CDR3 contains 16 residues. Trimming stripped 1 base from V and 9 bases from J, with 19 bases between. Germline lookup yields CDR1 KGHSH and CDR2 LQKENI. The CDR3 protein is CASSPQGLTGTSEQFF. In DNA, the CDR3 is TGTGCCAGCTCACCACAGGGCCTTACGGGGACAAGTGAGCAGTTCTTC.

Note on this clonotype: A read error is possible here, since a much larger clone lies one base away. As DNA, the CDR3 is TGTGCCACCCATAGGACCGGGAGGTACAAGCAGTACTTC. Protein product: CATHRTGRYKQYF. The chain uses TRBV6-2 or TRBV6-3 and TRBJ2-7, with TRBD2 matching 7 bases. The CDR3 runs 13 residues. The V segment lost 10 bases and the J segment 8 bases; nucleotides outside the gene matches: 14. Germline V gene lookup returns CDR1 MNHEY and CDR2 SVGEGT.

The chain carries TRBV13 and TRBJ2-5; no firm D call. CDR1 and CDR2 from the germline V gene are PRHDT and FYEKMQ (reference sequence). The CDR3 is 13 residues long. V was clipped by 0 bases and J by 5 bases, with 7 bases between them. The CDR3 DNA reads TGTGCCAGCAGCTTAGGGACTTGGGAGACCCAGTACTTC. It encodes CASSLGTWETQYF.

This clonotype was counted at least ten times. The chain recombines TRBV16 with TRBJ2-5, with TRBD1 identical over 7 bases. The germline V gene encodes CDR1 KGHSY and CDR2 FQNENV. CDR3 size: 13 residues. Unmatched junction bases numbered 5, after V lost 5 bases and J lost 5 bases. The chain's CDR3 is CASSGTAMETQYF. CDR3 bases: TGTGCCAGCAGCGGGACAGCGATGGAGACCCAGTACTTC. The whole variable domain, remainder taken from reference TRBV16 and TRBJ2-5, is GEEVAQTPKHLVRGEGQKAKLYCAPIKGHSYVFWYQQVLKNEFKFLISFQNENVFDETGMPKERFSAKCLPNSPCSLEIQATKLEDSAVYFCASSGTAMETQYFGPGTRLLVL.

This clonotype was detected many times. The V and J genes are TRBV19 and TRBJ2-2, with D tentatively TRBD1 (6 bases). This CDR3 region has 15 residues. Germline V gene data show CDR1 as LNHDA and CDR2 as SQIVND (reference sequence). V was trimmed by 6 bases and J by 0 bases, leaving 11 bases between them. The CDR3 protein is CASRRGTSNTGELFF. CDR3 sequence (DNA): TGTGCCAGTAGGAGGGGGACATCGAACACCGGGGAGCTGTTTTTT. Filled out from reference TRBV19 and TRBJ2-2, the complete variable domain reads DGGITQSPKYLFRKEGQNVTLSCEQNLNHDAMYWYRQDPGQGLRLIYYSQIVNDFQKGDIAEGYSVSREKKESFPLTVTSAQKNPTAFYLCASRRGTSNTGELFFGEGSRLTVL.

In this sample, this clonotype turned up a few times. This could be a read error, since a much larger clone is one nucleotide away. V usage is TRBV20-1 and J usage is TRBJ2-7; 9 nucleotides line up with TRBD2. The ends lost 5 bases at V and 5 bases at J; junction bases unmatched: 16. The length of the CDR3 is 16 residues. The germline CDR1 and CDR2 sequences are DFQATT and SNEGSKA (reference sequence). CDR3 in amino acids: CSAGGRREGPSHEQYF. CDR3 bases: TGCAGTGCTGGGGGTCGGCGGGAGGGCCCCTCACACGAGCAGTACTTC.

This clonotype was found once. The CDR3 is CASSSSGLDTGETQYF. The CDR3 bases are TGTGCCAGCAGCTCAAGCGGGTTAGACACCGGGGAGACCCAGTACTTC. V usage is TRBV7-9 and J usage is TRBJ2-5; tentative D call: TRBD2 (6 bases). CDR1 SEHNR and CDR2 FQNEAQ come from the germline V gene (reference sequence). CDR3 length: 16 residues. V was shortened by 4 bases and J by 5 bases, with 20 bases between the two germline ends.

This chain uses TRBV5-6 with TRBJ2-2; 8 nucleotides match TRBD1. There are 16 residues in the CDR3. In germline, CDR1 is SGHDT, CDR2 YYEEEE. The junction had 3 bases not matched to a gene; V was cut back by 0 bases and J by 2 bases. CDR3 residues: CASSLVGQGNTGELFF. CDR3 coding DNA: TGTGCCAGCAGCTTGGTCGGACAGGGAAACACCGGGGAGCTGTTTTTT.

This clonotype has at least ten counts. The CDR3 protein is CASSFDREVETQYF. CDR3 nucleotide sequence: TGCGCCAGCAGCTTCGACAGGGAAGTAGAGACCCAGTACTTC. The gene calls are TRBV5-1 and TRBJ2-5, with 7 bases that match TRBD1. Germline V lookup: CDR1 SGHRS, CDR2 YFSETQ. With 2 bases clipped from V and 4 bases from J, the junction kept 5 bases outside the gene matches. The CDR3 sequence is 14 residues long. Using reference TRBV5-1 and TRBJ2-5 for the parts outside the CDR3, the full variable domain is KAGVTQTPRYLIKTRGQQVTLSCSPISGHRSVSWYQQTPGQGLQFLFEYFSETQRNKGNFPGRFSGRQFSNSRSEMNVSTLELGDSALYLCASSFDREVETQYFGPGTRLLVL.

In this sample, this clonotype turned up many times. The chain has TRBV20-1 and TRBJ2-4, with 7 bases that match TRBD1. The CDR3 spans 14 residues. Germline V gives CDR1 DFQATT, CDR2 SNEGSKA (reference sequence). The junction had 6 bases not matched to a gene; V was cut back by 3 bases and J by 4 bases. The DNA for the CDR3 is TGCAGTGCTAGGGCCCCGACAGGGAAAAACATTCAGTACTTC. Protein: CSARAPTGKNIQYF.

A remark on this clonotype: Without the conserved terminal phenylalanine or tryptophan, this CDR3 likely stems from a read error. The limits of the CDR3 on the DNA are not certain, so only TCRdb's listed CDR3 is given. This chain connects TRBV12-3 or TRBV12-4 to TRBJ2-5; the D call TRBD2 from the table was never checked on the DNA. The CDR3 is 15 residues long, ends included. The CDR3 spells CASSLLAGGERPSTS.

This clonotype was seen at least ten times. CDR3 bases: TGTGCCAGCAGCTTGGGACTAGCGATCGAACATGAGCAGTTCTTC. This gives the protein CASSLGLAIEHEQFF. The rearrangement uses TRBV11-1 and TRBJ2-1; 10 bases match TRBD2. CDR3 length: 15 amino acids. After removal of 3 bases from V and 8 bases from J, the junction contained 7 bases not matched to a gene. Germline CDR1 reads SGHAT; CDR2 reads FQDESV (reference sequence).

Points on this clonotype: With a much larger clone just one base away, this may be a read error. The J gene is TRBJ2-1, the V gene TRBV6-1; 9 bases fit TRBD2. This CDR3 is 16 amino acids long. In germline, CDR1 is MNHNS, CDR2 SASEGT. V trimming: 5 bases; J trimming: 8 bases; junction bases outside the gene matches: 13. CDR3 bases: TGTGCCAGCAGTCAATGGGCTAGCGGGAATGTAGATGAGCAGTTCTTC. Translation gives CASSQWASGNVDEQFF.

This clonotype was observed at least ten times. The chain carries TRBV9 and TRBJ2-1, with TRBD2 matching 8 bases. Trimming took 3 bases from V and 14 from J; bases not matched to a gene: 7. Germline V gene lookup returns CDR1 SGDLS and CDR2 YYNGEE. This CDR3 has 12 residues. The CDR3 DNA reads TGTGCCAGCAGCGCCAGCGGGAGCAACAAGTTCTTC. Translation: CASSASGSNKFF.

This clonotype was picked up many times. The CDR3 sequence is CASSTTRYEQYF. In DNA form, the CDR3 reads TGTGCCAGCAGCACGACTCGCTACGAGCAGTACTTC. This chain links TRBV7-2 with TRBJ2-7; D remains ambiguous. Trimming left V 5 bases short and J 3 bases short, with 8 bases between. The CDR3 is made up of 12 amino acids. Per germline, CDR1 SGHTA and CDR2 FQGNSA.

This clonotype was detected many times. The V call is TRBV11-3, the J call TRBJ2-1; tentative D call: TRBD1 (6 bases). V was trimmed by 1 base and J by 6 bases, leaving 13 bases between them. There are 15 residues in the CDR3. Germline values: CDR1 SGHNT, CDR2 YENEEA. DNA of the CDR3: TGTGCCAGCAGCTTAGGGGGGCGCGTAGGCAATGAGCAGTTCTTC. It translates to CASSLGGRVGNEQFF.